This TCR beta chain is from a study of blood T cell repertoires in COVID-19 (dated by TCRdb to about 2020). Context from the whole study: The collaborator samples originated in the United States, Italy and Spain and spanned the acute and convalescent phases of COVID-19. The prospective study material was composed of cDNA or gDNA derived from T cells, B-cell-depleted T cells, or PBMCs. The dataset comprised deeply sampled blood TCRbeta repertoires from subjects exposed to, actively infected with, or recovered from COVID-19. The repertoires were made available in a free public database intended to serve as a resource for research on the immune response to SARS-CoV-2. The samples were drawn from the first 160 participants of the ongoing ImmuneRACE study and from roughly 1,300 subjects provided by 6 global collaborators. Sample metadata almost always included a de-identified subject ID, COVID-19 status, age in years and sex. Where available, HLA class I and class II types were taken from metadata supplied by the sample provider and were not determined by assay-based typing.

From the germline V gene, CDR1 is SNHLY and CDR2 is FYNNEI. V ends up 6 bases short and J 6 bases short, with an unmatched junction base count of 7. Reading from cysteine to phenylalanine, the CDR3 counts 15 amino acids. Kept here is only the CDR3 DNA, which spans 45 bases and is read in frame from base 1. Summary of the overall study and its limitations: The amount of clinical and demographic metadata varied by source and participant and was provided uncurated.

On this clone itself: Its specific antigen is unknown. No base qualities exist here, and no much larger clone lies one base off it.

Participants in the prospective study were aged roughly 18 to 100 years, lived in 24 United States geographic areas, and enrolled through a virtual design. In the prospective study, participants were assigned to cohorts based on the clinical history participants reported in a screening survey and a study questionnaire. Recovered participants in ImmuneRACE Cohort 3 were defined as having two consecutive negative NP/OP PCR tests, clearance from a healthcare professional, or resolution of symptoms. Each participant in the prospective study had whole blood, serum and a nasopharyngeal or oropharyngeal swab collected by mobile phlebotomists. Additional blood draws and questionnaires over an approximately 2-month period could optionally be provided by prospective study participants. Before DNA extraction, prospective study blood samples were shipped either frozen or at room temperature. The immunoSEQ Assay, a bias-controlled multiplex PCR, was used to amplify TCRbeta CDR3 regions from genomic DNA. The study's own analysis went as follows. The number of nucleated cells in each sample was estimated by amplification of reference gene primers within the assay. To quantify the absolute abundance of each unique TCRbeta CDR3 rearrangement, sequence reads were collapsed and filtered. Productive Simpson clonality was computed per sample as the square root of Simpson's diversity index over productive rearrangements. What TCRdb holds here is the immuneACCESS table cut down to in-frame rearrangements. Part of the clones is not present; checked against another copy, under half of the missing clones reflect an unresolved V gene, and the others are unexplained. V and J calls and clone size come straight from that table; D and trimming were deduced from the DNA. A total of about 180,000 clones appear in this sample, around 73% of them only once. The ten largest clones capture around a sixth of the sample.

This receptor was obtained from a woman between 50 and 59 years old who had recovered from COVID-19. The chain employs TRBV2 and TRBJ2-1; 11 bases in the junction line up with TRBD1. The source material was PBMCs or T cells enriched from blood (not recorded which). Here the CDR3 is given as CASSGDRGMINEQFF. DNA sequence: TGTGCCAGCAGCGGGGACAGGGGGATGATCAATGAGCAGTTCTTC.